The next 18 T cell receptor beta chains were all read from a single sample in a study of cytomegalovirus exposure and HLA in healthy donors. Primers: 60 Vbeta forward and 13 Jbeta reverse. Clones were sequenced by immunoSEQ multiplex PCR, and TCRdb holds only the in-frame ones, with some missing. The sample holds 150,000 to 200,000 clones, around 88% seen once. The source material was PBMCs. These receptors were taken from a woman aged 18-29 years in good health and CMV-seronegative.

The chain employs TRBV6-1 and TRBJ1-4; D gene uncertain. The CDR3 length is 15 residues. Trimming pared 2 bases from V and 1 base from J, leaving 8 bases between. CDR1 and CDR2 from the germline V gene are MNHNS and SASEGT. DNA of the CDR3: TGTGCCAGCAGTGAAATGTCCATAACTAATGAAAAACTGTTTTTT. Protein product: CASSEMSITNEKLFF.

The chain employs TRBV2 and TRBJ1-1, with 8 nucleotides matching TRBD1. Germline V gene sequence: CDR1 SNHLY, CDR2 FYNNEI. The CDR3 sequence is 15 residues long. V gave up 2 bases and J gave up 0 bases; unmatched junction bases: 2. CDR3 region: CASSEKTGVNTEAFF. DNA for the CDR3: TGTGCCAGCAGTGAAAAGACAGGGGTGAACACTGAAGCTTTCTTT.

V is TRBV12-5 and J is TRBJ2-6; D unclear. V gave up 6 bases and J gave up 0 bases, with 6 bases separating them. This CDR3 has 14 residues. CDR1 is LGHNT, CDR2 FRNRAP, per germline. The CDR3, as DNA: TGTGCTAGTGGGGCGGCCTCTGGGGCCAACGTCCTGACTTTC. The encoded protein is CASGAASGANVLTF. Full variable domain (rest looked up from reference TRBV12-5 and TRBJ2-6): DARVTQTPRHKVTEMGQEVTMRCQPILGHNTVFWYRQTMMQGLELLAYFRNRAPLDDSGMPKDRFSAEMPDATLATLKIQPSEPRDSAVYFCASGAASGANVLTFGAGSRLTVL.

This chain links TRBV11-3 with TRBJ1-1; D perhaps matches TRBD1 (5 bases). The germline V gene has CDR1 SGHNT and CDR2 YENEEA. The V and J ends lost 5 bases and 0 bases respectively, with 16 bases between them. The CDR3 is 16 amino acids. Written as DNA, the CDR3 is TGTGCCAGCAGCCCCCGTTCGGGGGGTATGAACACTGAAGCTTTCTTT. Its protein product is CASSPRSGGMNTEAFF.

This clone was recorded only once. The J gene is TRBJ2-7, the V gene TRBV19, with D hard to call. Germline V gene lookup returns CDR1 LNHDA and CDR2 SQIVND (reference sequence). Trimming stripped 2 bases from V and 1 base from J, with 6 bases between. The CDR3 has 13 residues. The CDR3 is CASSITASYEQYF. The DNA for the CDR3 is TGTGCCAGTAGTATAACAGCATCCTACGAGCAGTACTTC.

This sequence joins TRBV6-1 and TRBJ2-4; 13 bases are a match to TRBD2. The CDR3 runs 19 residues. Trimming at V came to 3 bases and at J to 0 bases, leaving 8 bases not matched to a gene. Per germline, CDR1 MNHNS and CDR2 SASEGT. Here the CDR3 DNA reads TGTGCCAGCAGTGATCTTAGACTAGCGGGGGGTCTAGCCAAAAACATTCAGTACTTC. Its protein product is CASSDLRLAGGLAKNIQYF.

The J gene is TRBJ2-2, the V gene TRBV7-8; 8 positions match TRBD2. CDR1 SGHVS and CDR2 FQNEAQ come from the germline V gene. V lost 5 bases, J lost 5 bases, and 10 bases stayed unmatched. The CDR3 sequence is 16 residues long. CDR3 protein: CASSDPPGLETGELFF. The DNA of the CDR3 is TGTGCCAGCAGCGACCCGCCGGGACTAGAAACCGGGGAGCTGTTTTTT.

This clone was detected a few times. This rearrangement joins TRBV7-8 to TRBJ2-1; perhaps TRBD2 as D (5 bases). Trimming stripped 8 bases from V and 3 bases from J, with 20 bases between. Germline V CDR1 and CDR2: SGHVS, FQNEAQ. The CDR3 is made up of 16 amino acids. The CDR3 here is CASGGRFGLNYNEQFF. CDR3 nucleotide sequence: TGTGCCAGCGGAGGCCGATTTGGACTCAACTACAATGAGCAGTTCTTC.

In this sample, this clone turned up a few times. The V gene is TRBV5-5, the J gene TRBJ1-1; D is unresolved. Germline V lookup: CDR1 SGHKS, CDR2 YYEKEE (reference sequence). Trimming took off 1 base at V and 2 bases at J, with 6 bases between the two ends. The CDR3 covers 13 residues. This chain's CDR3 is CASSLSSNTEAFF. The CDR3 region has the DNA TGTGCCAGCAGCTTGAGTAGCAACACTGAAGCTTTCTTT.

The chain links TRBV7-2 to TRBJ1-1; the match to TRBD1 covers 7 bases. The CDR3 loop spans 15 amino acids. Germline V gene data show CDR1 as SGHTA and CDR2 as FQGNSA. V shed 1 base and J 7 bases; nucleotides not matched to a gene: 9. CDR3 DNA: TGTGCCAGCAGCTTAGTCCAGACAGGGTCGAGTGAAGCTTTCTTT. It is translated as CASSLVQTGSSEAFF.

The chain links TRBV27 to TRBJ2-2, with D unclear. The CDR3 loop spans 15 amino acids. The V gene's germline CDR1 is MNHEY and CDR2 SMNVEV (reference sequence). V dropped 3 bases and J dropped 0 bases, with 8 bases sitting between them. DNA of the CDR3: TGTGCCAGCAGTTTCGGCGGAGCGAACACCGGGGAGCTGTTTTTT. It is translated as CASSFGGANTGELFF.

The J gene is TRBJ2-2, the V gene TRBV5-1; 9 positions agree with TRBD1. Germline V lookup: CDR1 SGHRS, CDR2 YFSETQ. CDR3 length equals 14 residues. Unmatched junction bases numbered 5, after V lost 7 bases and J lost 4 bases. The DNA of the CDR3 is TGCGCCAGCTGGGGGACAGGGTTCACCGGGGAGCTGTTTTTT. Its protein is CASWGTGFTGELFF.

The V call is TRBV6-6, the J call TRBJ2-3; the D gene is possibly TRBD1 (7 bases). The V gene's germline CDR1 is MNHNY and CDR2 SVGAGI (reference sequence). V lost 8 bases and J lost 6, with 18 bases in between. CDR3 size: 14 residues. CDR3 region: CASARAGGLDTQYF. The CDR3 bases are TGTGCCAGCGCCCGGGCAGGGGGACTCGATACGCAGTATTTT.

V usage is TRBV10-3 and J usage is TRBJ2-1; 14 bases match TRBD2. The CDR3 contains 13 residues. Germline assignment: CDR1 ENHRY and CDR2 SYGVKD. V lost 11 bases to trimming and J lost 9 bases; unmatched junction nucleotides: 6. This CDR3 reads CAATSGRAGEQFF. CDR3 nucleotides: TGTGCCGCGACTAGCGGGAGGGCCGGTGAGCAGTTCTTC.

The chain couples TRBV25-1 to TRBJ2-5; 8 bases match TRBD1. The CDR3 runs 15 residues. Germline V gene lookup returns CDR1 MGHDK and CDR2 SYGVNS. After removal of 4 bases from V and 7 bases from J, the junction contained 11 bases not matched to a gene. In nucleotides, the CDR3 is TGTGCCAGCAGTGCCCCCCTAAGGACAGGGATGACCCAGTACTTC. Amino acid sequence: CASSAPLRTGMTQYF.

There are a few counts of this clone. This chain connects TRBV4-1 to TRBJ1-1; D possibly corresponds to TRBD1 (5 bases). The CDR3 runs to 16 residues. CDR1 and CDR2 (germline): MGHRA, YSYEKL. Trimming took off 0 bases at V and 1 base at J, with 12 bases between the two ends. CDR3 in amino acids: CASSQDPKGPNTEAFF. The CDR3 DNA follows: TGCGCCAGCAGCCAAGATCCCAAGGGGCCGAACACTGAAGCTTTCTTT.

The chain is built from TRBV9 and TRBJ2-3, with 10 nucleotides matching TRBD2. The CDR3 is made up of 16 amino acids. V shed 1 base, J shed 6 bases, and the junction held 8 bases outside the gene matches. Germline CDR1 reads SGDLS; CDR2 reads YYNGEE. The CDR3 here is CASSVRSGGAFDTQYF. CDR3 DNA: TGTGCCAGCAGCGTACGGAGCGGGGGGGCTTTTGATACGCAGTATTTT.

The genes are TRBV5-1 and TRBJ1-2, with 7 bases aligning to TRBD1. V lost 4 bases and J lost 3; bases outside the gene matches: 3. This CDR3 has 13 amino acids. CDR1 SGHRS and CDR2 YFSETQ come from the germline V gene. CDR3 nucleotide sequence: TGCGCCAGCAGCCCGGGACAGTACTATGGCTACACCTTC. Its protein is CASSPGQYYGYTF.